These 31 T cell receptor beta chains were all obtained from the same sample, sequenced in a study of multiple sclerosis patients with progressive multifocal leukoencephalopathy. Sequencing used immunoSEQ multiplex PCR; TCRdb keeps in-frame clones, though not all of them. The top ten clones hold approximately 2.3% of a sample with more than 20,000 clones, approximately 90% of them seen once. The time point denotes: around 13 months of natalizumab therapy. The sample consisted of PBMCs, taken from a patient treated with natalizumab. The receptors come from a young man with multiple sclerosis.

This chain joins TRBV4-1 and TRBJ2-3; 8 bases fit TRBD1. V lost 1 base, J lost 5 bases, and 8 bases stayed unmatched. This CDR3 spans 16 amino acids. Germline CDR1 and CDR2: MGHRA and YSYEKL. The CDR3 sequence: CASSQAGTGRRDTQYF. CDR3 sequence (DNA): TGCGCCAGCAGCCAAGCCGGGACAGGCAGGAGAGATACGCAGTATTTT.

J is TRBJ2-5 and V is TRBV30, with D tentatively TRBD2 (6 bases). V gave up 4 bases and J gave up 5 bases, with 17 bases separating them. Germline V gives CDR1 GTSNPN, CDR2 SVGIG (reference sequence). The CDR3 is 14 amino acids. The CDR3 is CAWIPPGAGETQYF. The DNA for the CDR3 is TGTGCCTGGATCCCTCCCGGGGCGGGGGAGACCCAGTACTTC.

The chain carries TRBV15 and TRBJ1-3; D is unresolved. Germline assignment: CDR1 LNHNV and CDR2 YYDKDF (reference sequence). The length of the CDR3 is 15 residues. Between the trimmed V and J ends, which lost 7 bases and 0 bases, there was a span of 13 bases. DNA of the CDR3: TGTGCCACCACTAAGGGCCCTCGCTCTGGAAACACCATATATTTT. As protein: CATTKGPRSGNTIYF.

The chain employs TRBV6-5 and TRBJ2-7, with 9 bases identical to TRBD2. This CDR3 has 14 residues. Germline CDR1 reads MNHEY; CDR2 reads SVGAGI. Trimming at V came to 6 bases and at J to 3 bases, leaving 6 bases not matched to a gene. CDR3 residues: CASRSPSGNYEQYF. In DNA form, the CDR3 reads TGTGCCAGCAGATCTCCTAGCGGGAACTACGAGCAGTACTTC.

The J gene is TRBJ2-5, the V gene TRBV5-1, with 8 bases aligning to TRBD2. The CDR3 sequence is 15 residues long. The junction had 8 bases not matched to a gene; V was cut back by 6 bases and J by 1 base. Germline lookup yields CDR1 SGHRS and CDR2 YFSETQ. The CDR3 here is CASTPGGGGQETQYF. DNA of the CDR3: TGCGCCAGCACCCCGGGGGGGGGCGGCCAAGAGACCCAGTACTTC. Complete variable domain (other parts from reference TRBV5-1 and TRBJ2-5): KAGVTQTPRYLIKTRGQQVTLSCSPISGHRSVSWYQQTPGQGLQFLFEYFSETQRNKGNFPGRFSGRQFSNSRSEMNVSTLELGDSALYLCASTPGGGGQETQYFGPGTRLLVL.

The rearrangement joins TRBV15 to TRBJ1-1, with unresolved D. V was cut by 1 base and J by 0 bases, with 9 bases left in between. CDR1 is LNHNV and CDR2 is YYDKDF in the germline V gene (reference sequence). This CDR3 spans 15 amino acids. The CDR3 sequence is CATSRGSTLNTEAFF. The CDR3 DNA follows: TGTGCCACCAGCAGAGGTTCAACGTTGAACACTGAAGCTTTCTTT.

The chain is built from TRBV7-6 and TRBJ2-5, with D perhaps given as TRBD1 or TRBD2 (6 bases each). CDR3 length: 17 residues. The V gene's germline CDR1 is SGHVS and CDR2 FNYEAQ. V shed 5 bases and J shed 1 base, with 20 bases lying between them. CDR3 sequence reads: CASSPLVGGESQETQYF. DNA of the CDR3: TGTGCCAGCAGCCCCCTTGTGGGGGGCGAATCCCAAGAGACCCAGTACTTC.

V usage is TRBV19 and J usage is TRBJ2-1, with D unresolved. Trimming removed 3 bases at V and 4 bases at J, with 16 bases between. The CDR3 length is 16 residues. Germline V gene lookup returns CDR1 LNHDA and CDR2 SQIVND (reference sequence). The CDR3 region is CASSMAPAVGYNEQFF. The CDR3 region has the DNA TGTGCCAGTAGTATGGCGCCAGCCGTTGGGTACAATGAGCAGTTCTTC.

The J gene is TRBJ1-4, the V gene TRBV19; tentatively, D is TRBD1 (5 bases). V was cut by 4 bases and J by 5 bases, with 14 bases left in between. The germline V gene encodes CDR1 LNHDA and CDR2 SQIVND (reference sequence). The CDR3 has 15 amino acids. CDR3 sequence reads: CASSTSGTLNEKLFF. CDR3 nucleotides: TGTGCCAGTAGTACCTCCGGGACTCTAAATGAAAAACTGTTTTTT.

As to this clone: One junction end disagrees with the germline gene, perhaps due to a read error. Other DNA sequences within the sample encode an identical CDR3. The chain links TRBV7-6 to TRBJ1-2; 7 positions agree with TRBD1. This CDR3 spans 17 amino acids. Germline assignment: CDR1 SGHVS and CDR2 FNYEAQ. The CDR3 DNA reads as TGCGCCAGCAGCTTAATGTCCTCGGGACAGCTCAACTATGGCTACACCTTC. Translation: CASSLMSSGQLNYGYTF.

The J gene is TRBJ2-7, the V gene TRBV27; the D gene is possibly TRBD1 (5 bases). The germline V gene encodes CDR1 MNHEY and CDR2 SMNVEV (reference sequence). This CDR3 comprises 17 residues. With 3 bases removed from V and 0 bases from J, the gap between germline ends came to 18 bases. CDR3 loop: CASSFRRKGVSSYEQYF. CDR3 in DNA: TGTGCCAGCAGTTTCCGCCGGAAAGGGGTTAGCTCCTACGAGCAGTACTTC.

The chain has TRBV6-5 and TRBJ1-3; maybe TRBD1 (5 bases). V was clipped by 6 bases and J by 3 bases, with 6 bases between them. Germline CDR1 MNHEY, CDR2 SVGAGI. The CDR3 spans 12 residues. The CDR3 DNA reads TGTGCCAGCAGCCAGGGTGGAAACACCATATATTTT. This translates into CASSQGGNTIYF.

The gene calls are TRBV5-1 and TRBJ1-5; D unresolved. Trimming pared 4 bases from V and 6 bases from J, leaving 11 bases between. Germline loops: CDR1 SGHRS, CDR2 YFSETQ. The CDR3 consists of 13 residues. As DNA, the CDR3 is TGCGCCAGCAGCGAAGGGCCAGGTCAGCCCCAGCATTTT. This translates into CASSEGPGQPQHF. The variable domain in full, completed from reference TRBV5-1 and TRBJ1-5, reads KAGVTQTPRYLIKTRGQQVTLSCSPISGHRSVSWYQQTPGQGLQFLFEYFSETQRNKGNFPGRFSGRQFSNSRSEMNVSTLELGDSALYLCASSEGPGQPQHFGDGTRLSIL.

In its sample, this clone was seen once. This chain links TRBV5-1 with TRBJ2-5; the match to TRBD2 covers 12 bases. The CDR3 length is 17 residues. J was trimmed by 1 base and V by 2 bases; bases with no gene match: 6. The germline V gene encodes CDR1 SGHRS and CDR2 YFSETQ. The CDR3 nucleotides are TGCGCCAGCAGCTTATCCCGGACTAGCGGGACCCAAGAGACCCAGTACTTC. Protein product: CASSLSRTSGTQETQYF.

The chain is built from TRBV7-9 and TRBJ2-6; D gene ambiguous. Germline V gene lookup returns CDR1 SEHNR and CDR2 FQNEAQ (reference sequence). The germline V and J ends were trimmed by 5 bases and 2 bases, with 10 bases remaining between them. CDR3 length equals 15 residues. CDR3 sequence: CASSRLVPGANVLTF. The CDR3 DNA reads TGTGCCAGCAGCCGACTGGTACCTGGGGCCAACGTCCTGACTTTC. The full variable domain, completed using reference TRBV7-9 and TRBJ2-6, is DTGVSQNPRHKITKRGQNVTFRCDPISEHNRLYWYRQTLGQGPEFLTYFQNEAQLEKSRLLSDRFSAERPKGSFSTLEIQRTEQGDSAMYLCASSRLVPGANVLTFGAGSRLTVL.

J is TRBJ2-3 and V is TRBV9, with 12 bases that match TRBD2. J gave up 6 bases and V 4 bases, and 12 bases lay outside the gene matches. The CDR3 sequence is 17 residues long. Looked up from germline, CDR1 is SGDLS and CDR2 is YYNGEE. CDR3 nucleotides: TGTGCCAGCAGCACCCGAGGACTAGCGGGACTAGCGGATACGCAGTATTTT. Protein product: CASSTRGLAGLADTQYF.

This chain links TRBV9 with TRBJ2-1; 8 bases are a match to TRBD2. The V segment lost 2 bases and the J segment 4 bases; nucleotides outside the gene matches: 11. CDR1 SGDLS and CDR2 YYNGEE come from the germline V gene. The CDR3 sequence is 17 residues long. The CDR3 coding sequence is TGTGCCAGCAGCGTCCGTTTAGGAGCGGGGGTATACAATGAGCAGTTCTTC. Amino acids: CASSVRLGAGVYNEQFF.

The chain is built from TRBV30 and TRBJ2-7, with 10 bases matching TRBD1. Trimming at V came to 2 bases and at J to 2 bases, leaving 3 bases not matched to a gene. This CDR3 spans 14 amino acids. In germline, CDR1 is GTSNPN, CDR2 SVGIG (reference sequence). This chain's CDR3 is CAWSPGQGTYEQYV. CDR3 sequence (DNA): TGTGCCTGGAGTCCGGGACAGGGGACCTACGAGCAGTACGTC.

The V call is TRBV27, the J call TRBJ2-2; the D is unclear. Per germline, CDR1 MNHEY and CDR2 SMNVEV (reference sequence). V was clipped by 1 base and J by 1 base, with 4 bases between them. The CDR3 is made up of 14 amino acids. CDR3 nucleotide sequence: TGTGCCAGCAGTTTATACCGGAACACCGGGGAGCTGTTTTTT. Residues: CASSLYRNTGELFF.

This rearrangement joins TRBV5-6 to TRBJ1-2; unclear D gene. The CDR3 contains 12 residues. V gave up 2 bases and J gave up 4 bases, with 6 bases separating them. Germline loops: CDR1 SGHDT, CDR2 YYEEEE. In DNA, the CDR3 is TGTGCCAGCAGCTTCCCGAGCTATGGCTACACCTTC. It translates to CASSFPSYGYTF.

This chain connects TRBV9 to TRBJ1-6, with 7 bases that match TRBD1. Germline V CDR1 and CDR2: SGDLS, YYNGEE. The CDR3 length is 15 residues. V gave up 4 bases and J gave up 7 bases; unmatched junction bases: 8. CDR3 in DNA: TGTGCCAGCAGCAGAACCGGGACAGAGAATTCACCCCTCCACTTT. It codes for CASSRTGTENSPLHF.

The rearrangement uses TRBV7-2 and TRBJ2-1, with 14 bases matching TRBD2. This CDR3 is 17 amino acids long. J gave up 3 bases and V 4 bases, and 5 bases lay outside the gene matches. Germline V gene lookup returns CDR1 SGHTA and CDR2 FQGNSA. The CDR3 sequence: CASSSWTSGRLYNEQFF. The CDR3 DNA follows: TGTGCCAGCAGCTCCTGGACTAGCGGGAGGCTCTACAATGAGCAGTTCTTC.

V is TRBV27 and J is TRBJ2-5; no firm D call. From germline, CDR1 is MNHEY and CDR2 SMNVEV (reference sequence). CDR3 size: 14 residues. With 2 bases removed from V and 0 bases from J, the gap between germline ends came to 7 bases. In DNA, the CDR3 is TGTGCCAGCAGTTTACAAGGAGACCAAGAGACCCAGTACTTC. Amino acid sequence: CASSLQGDQETQYF.

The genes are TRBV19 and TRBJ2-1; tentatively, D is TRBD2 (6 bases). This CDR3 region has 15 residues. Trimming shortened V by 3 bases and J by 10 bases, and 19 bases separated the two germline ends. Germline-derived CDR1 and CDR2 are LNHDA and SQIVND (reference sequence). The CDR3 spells CASSMWASASPEQFF. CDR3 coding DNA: TGTGCCAGTAGTATGTGGGCTAGCGCGAGTCCCGAGCAGTTCTTC.

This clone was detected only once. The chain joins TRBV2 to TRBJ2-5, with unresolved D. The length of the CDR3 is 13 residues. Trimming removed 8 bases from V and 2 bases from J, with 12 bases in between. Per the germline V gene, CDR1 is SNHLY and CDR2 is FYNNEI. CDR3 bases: TGTGCCAGCCGCCTGGGAAGACAAGAGACCCAGTACTTC. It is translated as CASRLGRQETQYF.

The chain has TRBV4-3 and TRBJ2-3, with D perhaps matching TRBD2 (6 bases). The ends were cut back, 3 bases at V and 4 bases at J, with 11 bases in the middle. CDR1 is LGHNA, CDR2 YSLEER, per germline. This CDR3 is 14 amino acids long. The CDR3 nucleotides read TGCGCCAGCAGCCAGAAGTGGGGGGCAGATACGCAGTATTTT. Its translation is CASSQKWGADTQYF.

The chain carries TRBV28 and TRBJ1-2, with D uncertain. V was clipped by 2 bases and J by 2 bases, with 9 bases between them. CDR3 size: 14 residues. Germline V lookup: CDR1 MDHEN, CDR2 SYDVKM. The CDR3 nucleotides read TGTGCCAGCAGTTTAAGAGTCATCAACTATGGCTACACCTTC. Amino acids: CASSLRVINYGYTF.

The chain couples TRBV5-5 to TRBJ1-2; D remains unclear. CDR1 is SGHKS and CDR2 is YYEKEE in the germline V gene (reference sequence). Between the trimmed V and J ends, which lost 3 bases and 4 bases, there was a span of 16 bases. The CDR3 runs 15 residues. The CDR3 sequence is CASSWTRQVLYGYTF. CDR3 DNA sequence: TGTGCCAGCAGCTGGACTCGGCAGGTTCTCTATGGCTACACCTTC.

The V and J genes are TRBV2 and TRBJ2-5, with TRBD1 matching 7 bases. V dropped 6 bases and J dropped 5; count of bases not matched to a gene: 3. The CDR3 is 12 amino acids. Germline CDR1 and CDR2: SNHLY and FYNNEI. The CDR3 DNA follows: TGTGCCAGCAGGACAGGGTTTGAGACCCAGTACTTC. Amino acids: CASRTGFETQYF. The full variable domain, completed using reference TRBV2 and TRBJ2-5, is EPEVTQTPSHQVTQMGQEVILRCVPISNHLYFYWYRQILGQKVEFLVSFYNNEISEKSEIFDDQFSVERPDGSNFTLKIRSTKLEDSAMYFCASRTGFETQYFGPGTRLLVL.

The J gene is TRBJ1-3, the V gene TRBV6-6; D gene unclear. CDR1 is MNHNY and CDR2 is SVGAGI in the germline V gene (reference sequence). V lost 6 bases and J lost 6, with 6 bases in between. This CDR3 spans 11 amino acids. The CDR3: CASRWENTIYF. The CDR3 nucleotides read TGTGCCAGCAGGTGGGAAAACACCATATATTTT.

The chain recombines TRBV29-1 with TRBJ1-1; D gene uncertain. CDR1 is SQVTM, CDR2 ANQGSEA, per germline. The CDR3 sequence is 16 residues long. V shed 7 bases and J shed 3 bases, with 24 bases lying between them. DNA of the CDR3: TGCAGCGCGACCTCTGCGGGCCACTCGGCCGACACTGAAGCTTTCTTT. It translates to CSATSAGHSADTEAFF.